This T cell receptor beta chain was identified during a study of T-cell reconstitution after alpha-beta-depleted transplantation in children. Points from the study as a whole: Surviving recipient T cells and thymic progenitors produced the high day-60 TCRbeta diversity seen in some patients. A year post-transplant, T-cell counts and diversity derived mostly from newly produced T cells.

Preparing the TCRbeta library involved the use of unique molecular identifiers. TCRdb ran MiXCR on the PCR reads and lists one entry per CDR3 protein. Here the sample spans 800,000 to 1,000,000 distinct CDR3 sequences, about 26% being singletons. CDR1 is MNHEY and CDR2 is SVGAGI in the germline V gene. CDR3 length: 14 residues. V was pared by 2 bases and J by 5 bases, with 11 bases between. This clonotype is a singleton in its sample. Its antigen is unidentified. This receptor was identified in a boy less than two years old who had a stem cell transplant for SCID, so the T cells may come from the graft donor. The chain is built from TRBV6-5 and TRBJ2-3, with D hard to call. The source was PBMCs, mostly from graft donor cells, collected 360 days after TCRalphabeta/CD19-depleted stem cell transplant. The CDR3 DNA reads as TGTGCCAGCAGTTACGGGCTAGTACGAGATACGCAGTATTTT. Translated: CASSYGLVRDTQYF.